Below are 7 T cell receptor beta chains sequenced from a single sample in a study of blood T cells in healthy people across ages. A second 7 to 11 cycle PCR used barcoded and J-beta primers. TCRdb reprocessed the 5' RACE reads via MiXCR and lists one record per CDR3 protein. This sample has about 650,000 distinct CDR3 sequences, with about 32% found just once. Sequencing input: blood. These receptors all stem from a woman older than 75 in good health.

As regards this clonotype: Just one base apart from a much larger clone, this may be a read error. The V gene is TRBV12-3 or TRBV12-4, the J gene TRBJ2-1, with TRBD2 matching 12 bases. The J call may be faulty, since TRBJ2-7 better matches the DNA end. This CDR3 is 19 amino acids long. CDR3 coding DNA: TGTGCCAGCAGTTTAAAGCGGCTAGCGGGGGGGTTCTCCTACAATGAGCAGTACTTC. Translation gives CASSLKRLAGGFSYNEQYF.

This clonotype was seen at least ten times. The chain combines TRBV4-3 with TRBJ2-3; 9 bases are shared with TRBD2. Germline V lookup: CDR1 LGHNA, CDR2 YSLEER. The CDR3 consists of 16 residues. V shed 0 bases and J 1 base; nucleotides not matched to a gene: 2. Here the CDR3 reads CASSQDPSGGTDTQYF. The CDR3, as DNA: TGCGCCAGCAGCCAAGATCCTAGCGGGGGCACAGATACGCAGTATTTT.

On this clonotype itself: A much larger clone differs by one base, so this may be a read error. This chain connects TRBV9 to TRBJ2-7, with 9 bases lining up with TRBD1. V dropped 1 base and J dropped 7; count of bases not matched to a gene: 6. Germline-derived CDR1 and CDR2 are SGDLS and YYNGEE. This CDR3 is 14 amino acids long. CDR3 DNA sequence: TGTGCCAGCAGCGTAAGACAGGGGGAAGGTGAGCAGTACTTC. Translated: CASSVRQGEGEQYF.

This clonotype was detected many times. CDR3: CASSQDPRSYYGYTF. Written as DNA, the CDR3 is TGCGCCAGCAGCCAAGATCCCCGGAGTTACTATGGCTACACCTTC. The chain couples TRBV4-1 to TRBJ1-2; the D is unclear. Per the germline V gene, CDR1 is MGHRA and CDR2 is YSYEKL. The CDR3 covers 15 residues. V gave up 0 bases and J gave up 3 bases, with 11 bases separating them.

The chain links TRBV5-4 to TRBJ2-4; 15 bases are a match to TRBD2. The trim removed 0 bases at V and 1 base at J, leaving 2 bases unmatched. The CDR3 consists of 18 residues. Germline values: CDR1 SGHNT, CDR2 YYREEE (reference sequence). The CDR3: CASSLVGLAGGAKNIQYF. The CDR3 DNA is TGTGCCAGCAGCTTGGTTGGACTAGCGGGGGGGGCCAAAAACATTCAGTACTTC.

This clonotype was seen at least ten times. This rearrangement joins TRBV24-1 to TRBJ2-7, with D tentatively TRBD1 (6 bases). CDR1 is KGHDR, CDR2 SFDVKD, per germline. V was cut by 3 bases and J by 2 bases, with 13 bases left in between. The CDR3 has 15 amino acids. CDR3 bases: TGTGCCACCAGTGATACCACAGGGCAACCCTACGAGCAGTACTTC. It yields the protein CATSDTTGQPYEQYF.

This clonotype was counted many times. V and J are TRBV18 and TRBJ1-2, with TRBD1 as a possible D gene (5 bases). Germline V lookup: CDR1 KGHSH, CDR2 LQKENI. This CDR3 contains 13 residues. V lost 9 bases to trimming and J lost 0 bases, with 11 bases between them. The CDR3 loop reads CASRRDSNYGYTF. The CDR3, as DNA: TGTGCCAGTCGCCGGGACTCTAACTATGGCTACACCTTC.